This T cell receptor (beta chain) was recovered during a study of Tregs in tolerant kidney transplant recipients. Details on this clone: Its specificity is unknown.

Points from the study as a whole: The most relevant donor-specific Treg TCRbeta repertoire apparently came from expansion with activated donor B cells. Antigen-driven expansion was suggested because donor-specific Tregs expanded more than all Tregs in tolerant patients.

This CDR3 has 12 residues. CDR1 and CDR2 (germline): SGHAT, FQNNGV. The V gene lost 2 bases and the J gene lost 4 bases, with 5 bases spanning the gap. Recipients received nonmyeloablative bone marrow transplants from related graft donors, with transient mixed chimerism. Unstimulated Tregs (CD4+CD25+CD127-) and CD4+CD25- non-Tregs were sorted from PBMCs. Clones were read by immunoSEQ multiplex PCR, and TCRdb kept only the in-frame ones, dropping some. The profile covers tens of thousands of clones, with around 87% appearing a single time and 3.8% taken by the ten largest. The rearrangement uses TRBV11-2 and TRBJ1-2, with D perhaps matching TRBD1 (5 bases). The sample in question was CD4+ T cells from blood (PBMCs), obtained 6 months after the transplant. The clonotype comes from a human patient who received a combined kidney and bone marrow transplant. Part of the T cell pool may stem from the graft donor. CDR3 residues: CASSLTGYGYTF. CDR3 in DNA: TGTGCCAGCAGCTTAACAGGCTATGGCTACACCTTC.